The clone carrying this T cell receptor beta chain appeared a few times. The antigen is undetermined. This specimen belongs to a study of OX40 agonist ivuxolimab in advanced cancers. Whole-study context: Ivuxolimab was delivered to patients intravenously every 2 weeks at doses spanning 0.01 to 10 mg/kg. Subjects had a mean age of around 60 years, with a range of roughly 20 to 80; just over 80% were male. General study points: There was clonal expansion of CD4+ and CD8+ blood T cells by week 6 at 0.1 to 3.0 mg/kg. Expanded clones were, on average, more numerous among CD8+ T cells than CD4+.

The protocol was immunoSEQ multiplex PCR, while the TCRdb copy is restricted to in-frame clones and leaves out a portion. The sample contains approximately 60,000 clones, 83% of which appear only once. Germline V gene sequence: CDR1 SNHLY, CDR2 FYNNEI. V was trimmed by 6 bases and J by 0 bases, leaving 8 bases between them. The CDR3 consists of 14 residues. This rearrangement joins TRBV2 to TRBJ1-4; perhaps TRBD1 as D (6 bases). The TCR comes from an adult with an advanced solid tumor such as melanoma, head and neck, liver or kidney cancer. The material sequenced was CD4+ or CD8+ T cells sorted from blood, taken in a trial of the OX40 agonist ivuxolimab. The CDR3 nucleotides are TGTGCCAGCAGGGACAGCACAACTAATGAAAAACTGTTTTTT. Protein product: CASRDSTTNEKLFF.